This T cell receptor beta chain originates from a study of cytomegalovirus exposure and HLA in healthy donors. In the study overall: Early released data comprised 75 million to 100 million unique TCRs from HLA-typed donors.

V was shortened by 2 bases and J by 3 bases, with 5 bases between the two germline ends. This CDR3 is 12 amino acids long. Germline CDR1 is SGHTA and CDR2 is FQGNSA. PCR involved 60 Vbeta and 13 Jbeta primers. The method was immunoSEQ multiplex PCR; TCRdb's version includes in-frame clones alone and lacks a portion of them. The table lists some 140,000 clones, roughly 80% of them singletons, with 2.2% in the top ten. Comment on this clone: Its antigen is not known.

Findings and limits, study-wide: CMV antigen specificity was confirmed in vitro for a few CMV-associated chains.

This receptor was identified in a man aged 30 to 45 in good health and CMV-seronegative. Sequencing was done on a sample of PBMCs. V is TRBV7-2 and J is TRBJ2-7; D call uncertain. Here the CDR3 DNA reads TGTGCCAGCAGCTTAAACGGCTACGAGCAGTACTTC. Protein product: CASSLNGYEQYF.